The present entry profiles one T cell receptor beta chain with its context. The DNA is omitted, as the CDR3 cannot be located on it reliably, and the CDR3 follows TCRdb's listing. These data belong to a study of breast tumors, draining lymph nodes, adjacent tissues. TCRdb passed the multiplex PCR reads through MiXCR, listing each CDR3 protein once. The sample yields nearly 110,000 distinct CDR3 sequences, less than 40% seen once. Axillary draining lymph nodes of breast cancer patients supplied the node samples. Per the germline V gene, CDR1 is SGHVS and CDR2 is FNYEAQ. The CDR3 has 19 amino acids, counting both end residues.

The sequenced sample consisted of axillary lymph node tissue. The clonotype originates from a female donor with breast cancer. Some clones in this sample may be carry-over from other donors' samples. The V call is TRBV7-6, the J call TRBJ2-3; TRBD2 was called by the table and not checked on the DNA. CDR3 residues: CASSFYICSAYREEDTQYF.